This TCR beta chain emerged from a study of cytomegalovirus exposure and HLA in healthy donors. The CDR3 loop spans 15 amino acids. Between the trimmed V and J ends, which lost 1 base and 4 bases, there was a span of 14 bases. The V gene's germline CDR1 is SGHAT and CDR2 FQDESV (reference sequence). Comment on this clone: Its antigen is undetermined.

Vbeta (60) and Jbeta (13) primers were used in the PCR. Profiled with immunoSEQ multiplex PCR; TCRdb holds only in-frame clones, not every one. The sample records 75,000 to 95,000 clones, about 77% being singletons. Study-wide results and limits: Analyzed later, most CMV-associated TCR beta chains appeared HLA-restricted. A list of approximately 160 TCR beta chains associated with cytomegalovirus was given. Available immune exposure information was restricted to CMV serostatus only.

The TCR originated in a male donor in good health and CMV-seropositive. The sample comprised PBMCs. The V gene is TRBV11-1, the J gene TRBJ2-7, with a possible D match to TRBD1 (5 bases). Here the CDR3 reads CASSLGAGSQYEQYF. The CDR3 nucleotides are TGTGCCAGCAGCTTAGGTGCAGGGTCGCAATACGAGCAGTACTTC.